This T cell receptor beta chain was sequenced for a study of blood T cell repertoires in COVID-19. The overall study: The samples span acute and convalescent COVID-19 from the United States, Italy and Spain. The analysed material was cDNA or gDNA that came from T cells, B-cell-depleted T cells, or PBMCs.

This CDR3 spans 13 amino acids. V shed 3 bases and J shed 6 bases, with 14 bases lying between them. Germline loops: CDR1 DFQATT, CDR2 SNEGSKA (reference sequence). In the original workflow: Amplifying reference gene primers gave estimates of nucleated cell counts. Only in-frame clones appear in the TCRdb table, and some are missing; sequencing was by immunoSEQ multiplex PCR. D and trimming were read from the DNA, whereas the V and J calls and clone size are those reported in that table. This table holds roughly 200,000 clones, roughly 87% found once. Seattle-derived patients entered the study during active infection and were followed longitudinally.

This TCR was recovered from a woman aged 60 to 75 with COVID-19, enrolled during active disease. Sequenced material: peripheral blood. The V gene is TRBV20-1, the J gene TRBJ1-1; possibly TRBD1 for D (6 bases). DNA of the CDR3: TGCAGTGCTAGTATGGGGGCGCCGCCTGAAGCTTTCTTT. It yields the protein CSASMGAPPEAFF.